The text below deals with one T cell receptor beta chain. No antigen is known for it. The source of the sample is a study of T cells in Graves' hyperthyroidism and ophthalmopathy. Findings and limits, study-wide: Blood also showed most of the thyroid clonotypes that were expanded above 0.001. Ophthalmopathy was identified by the model a median around 6.3 months ahead of onset. A model using 13 V-J features told ophthalmopathy apart from stable hyperthyroidism.

Diagnostic decisions used clinical symptoms, serum thyroxine and TRAb, thyroid ultrasound and orbital computed tomography. Amplified regions were TCR beta CDR3 sequences from RNA transcripts. Initially, a first-round RT-PCR of the TCR CDR3 employed the HTBI primer set. TCRdb used MiXCR to reprocess the multiplex PCR reads, holding one entry per CDR3 protein. Of 350,000 to 500,000 distinct CDR3 sequences in the sample, around 13% were seen once. The CDR3 has 14 residues. After removal of 7 bases from V and 7 bases from J, the junction contained 9 bases not matched to a gene. The germline gives CDR1 SNHLY, CDR2 FYNNEI.

The clonotype originates from a woman between 18 and 30 years old with Graves' hyperthyroidism. The chain carries TRBV2 and TRBJ2-2; 7 bases fit TRBD2. Specimen: blood. The CDR3 loop reads CASKQRETSGELFF. The CDR3 DNA sequence: TGTGCCAGCAAACAGCGGGAAACCAGCGGGGAGCTGTTTTTT.